Shown below are 15 T cell receptor beta chains from a single sample sequenced in a study of OX40 agonist ivuxolimab in advanced cancers. Generated by immunoSEQ multiplex PCR, the TCRdb table keeps only in-frame clones and is missing some. Of around 72,000 clones in the sample, over 75% were seen once. The specimen comprised CD4+ or CD8+ T cells sorted from blood, sampled in a trial of the OX40 agonist ivuxolimab. These receptors were collected from an adult with an advanced solid tumor such as melanoma, head and neck, liver or kidney cancer.

J is TRBJ1-1 and V is TRBV7-9; 7 bases fit TRBD1. CDR1 and CDR2 (germline): SEHNR, FQNEAQ (reference sequence). J was trimmed by 0 bases and V by 6 bases; bases with no gene match: 4. There are 14 residues in the CDR3. This CDR3 reads CASRGQGVNTEAFF. The CDR3 DNA reads TGTGCCAGCAGAGGTCAGGGGGTGAACACTGAAGCTTTCTTT.

This clone appeared a few times. The genes are TRBV5-1 and TRBJ1-4; 8 bases line up with TRBD1. V shed 0 bases, J shed 7 bases, and the junction held 2 bases outside the gene matches. Germline loops: CDR1 SGHRS, CDR2 YFSETQ. CDR3 size: 14 residues. The CDR3 coding sequence is TGCGCCAGCAGCTTGGGGACAGGGAGTGAAAAACTGTTTTTT. As protein: CASSLGTGSEKLFF.

This clone appeared once. Compared with germline, one end of the junction differs, possibly owing to a read error. Here the CDR3 reads CASSPGHLSNRPQHF. In DNA form, the CDR3 reads TGTGCCAGCAGTCCGGGACACCTAAGCAATCGGCCCCAGCATTTT. The gene calls are TRBV6-1 and TRBJ1-5; D possibly corresponds to TRBD1 (6 bases). The CDR3 consists of 15 residues. Per the germline V gene, CDR1 is MNHNS and CDR2 is SASEGT.

The chain carries TRBV6-6 and TRBJ2-7; a weak D match, TRBD1 (6 bases). The CDR3 extends over 12 amino acids. Germline V gene sequence: CDR1 MNHNY, CDR2 SVGAGI (reference sequence). V was clipped by 6 bases and J by 5 bases, with 11 bases between them. The CDR3 DNA follows: TGTGCCAGCAGGTTACAGGGTAACGAGCAGTACTTC. Translated, it gives CASRLQGNEQYF.

The V and J genes are TRBV7-8 and TRBJ1-1, with TRBD1 matching over 10 bases. CDR1 SGHVS and CDR2 FQNEAQ come from the germline V gene. Losses at the gene ends were 1 base for V and 5 bases for J; bases not matched to a gene: 7. The CDR3 covers 16 residues. Here the CDR3 reads CASSLVRDRGSTEAFF. The CDR3 DNA follows: TGTGCCAGCAGCTTAGTACGGGACAGGGGTTCGACTGAAGCTTTCTTT.

V is TRBV7-2 and J is TRBJ1-5; D ambiguous. Germline lookup yields CDR1 SGHTA and CDR2 FQGNSA. The V and J ends lost 5 bases and 3 bases respectively, with 5 bases between them. The CDR3 is made up of 12 amino acids. CDR3 in DNA: TGTGCCAGCAGCCTATACAATCAGCCCCAGCATTTT. This codes for CASSLYNQPQHF.

V gene TRBV5-1 combines with J gene TRBJ2-3; TRBD1 agrees at 12 bases. The CDR3 spans 16 residues. From germline, CDR1 is SGHRS and CDR2 YFSETQ. V was clipped by 4 bases and J by 4 bases; unmatched bases: 7. The chain's CDR3 is CASSSGTGGGSDTQYF. In DNA form, the CDR3 reads TGCGCCAGCAGCAGCGGGACAGGGGGCGGGTCAGATACGCAGTATTTT.

This clone was detected a few times. The chain is built from TRBV10-3 and TRBJ1-6, with no clear D. The V gene lost 6 bases and the J gene lost 6 bases, with 9 bases spanning the gap. The CDR3 consists of 13 residues. CDR1 and CDR2 (germline): ENHRY, SYGVKD. CDR3 sequence (DNA): TGTGCCATCAGGGCGGTCCTTAATTCACCCCTCCACTTT. Residues: CAIRAVLNSPLHF.

The J gene is TRBJ2-3, the V gene TRBV4-3; D is uncertain. Trimming took off 0 bases at V and 0 bases at J, with 7 bases between the two ends. The CDR3 loop spans 15 amino acids. The V gene's germline CDR1 is LGHNA and CDR2 YSLEER. The CDR3: CASSQDWSSTDTQYF. In nucleotides, the CDR3 is TGCGCCAGCAGCCAAGATTGGAGTAGCACAGATACGCAGTATTTT.

The CDR3 sequence: CASSAGQYEQYF. As DNA, the CDR3 is TGTGCCAGCAGCGCGGGACAGTACGAGCAGTACTTC. The chain joins TRBV5-4 to TRBJ2-7; tentative D call: TRBD1 (7 bases). This CDR3 spans 12 amino acids. Per germline, CDR1 SGHNT and CDR2 YYREEE (reference sequence). Trimming cost V 4 bases and J 4 bases, with 9 bases left between them.

This chain joins TRBV30 and TRBJ1-6; 7 positions agree with TRBD1. V gave up 2 bases and J gave up 5 bases; unmatched junction bases: 9. This CDR3 region has 16 residues. Looked up from germline, CDR1 is GTSNPN and CDR2 is SVGIG (reference sequence). Written as DNA, the CDR3 is TGTGCCTGGAGTCCTACCGGACAGGCGCATAATTCACCCCTCCACTTT. Encoded protein: CAWSPTGQAHNSPLHF.

The chain has TRBV20-1 and TRBJ1-1; D unclear. CDR1 and CDR2 (germline): DFQATT, SNEGSKA (reference sequence). The CDR3 has 11 amino acids. V was clipped by 0 bases and J by 11 bases, with 10 bases between them. CDR3: CSARDGKTAFF. The CDR3, as DNA: TGCAGTGCTAGAGATGGGAAGACGGCTTTCTTT.

This clone has just one count. V and J are TRBV14 and TRBJ1-6; the D gene is possibly TRBD1 (5 bases). Trimming removed 0 bases from V and 6 bases from J, with 12 bases in between. The germline gives CDR1 SGHDN, CDR2 FVKESK. CDR3 length equals 16 residues. The CDR3 sequence: CASSQEGWQGNSPLHF. The CDR3 DNA follows: TGTGCCAGCAGCCAAGAAGGCTGGCAGGGTAATTCACCCCTCCACTTT.

This chain links TRBV11-2 with TRBJ2-2, with 7 bases aligning to TRBD2. The germline CDR1 and CDR2 sequences are SGHAT and FQNNGV. The CDR3 runs to 15 residues. J was trimmed by 6 bases and V by 2 bases; bases with no gene match: 6. The CDR3 DNA reads TGTGCCAGCAGCTTAAGGGACTACGTATCCGGGGAGCTGTTTTTT. This gives the protein CASSLRDYVSGELFF. The full variable domain, its missing parts supplied by reference TRBV11-2 and TRBJ2-2, is EAGVAQSPRYKIIEKRQSVAFWCNPISGHATLYWYQQILGQGPKLLIQFQNNGVVDDSQLPKDRFSAERLKGVDSTLKIQPAKLEDSAVYLCASSLRDYVSGELFFGEGSRLTVL.

V usage is TRBV6-1 and J usage is TRBJ2-3, with D tentatively TRBD2 (5 bases). The V end was cut by 10 bases, the J end by 2 bases, with 16 bases between. The germline V gene encodes CDR1 MNHNS and CDR2 SASEGT. The CDR3 runs 14 residues. The CDR3 loop is CATLGERYTDTQYF. The DNA of the CDR3 is TGTGCCACCCTCGGGGAGCGGTACACAGATACGCAGTATTTT.